Given below is one TCR beta chain in context. The record originates from a study of T cell responses to AZD1222 COVID-19 vaccine. The protocol was immunoSEQ multiplex PCR, while the TCRdb copy is restricted to in-frame clones and leaves out a portion. The repertoire holds 85,000 to 130,000 clones, with about 92% as singletons. The CDR3 extends over 15 amino acids. Looked up from germline, CDR1 is SGHRS and CDR2 is YFSETQ. V lost 9 bases, J lost 4 bases, and 10 bases stayed unmatched. The sample consisted of peripheral blood, taken 28 days after the second AZD1222 dose. J is TRBJ1-6 and V is TRBV5-1; 7 nucleotides align to TRBD1. The sequence was collected from an adult who received the AZD1222 COVID-19 vaccine. CDR3 bases: TGCGCCACCAAATGGGACAGCTCTTATAATTCACCCCTCCACTTT. Amino acid sequence: CATKWDSSYNSPLHF.